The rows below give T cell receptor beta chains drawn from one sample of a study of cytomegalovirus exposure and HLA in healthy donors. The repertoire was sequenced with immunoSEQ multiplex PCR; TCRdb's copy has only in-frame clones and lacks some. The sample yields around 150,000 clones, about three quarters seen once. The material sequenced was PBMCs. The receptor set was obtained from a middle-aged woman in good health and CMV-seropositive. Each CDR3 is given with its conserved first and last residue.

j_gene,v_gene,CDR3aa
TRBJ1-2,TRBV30,CAWSVGRGQGYTF
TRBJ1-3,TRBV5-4,CASSFYGRGGNTIYF
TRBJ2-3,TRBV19,CASSSQGGTPTSTDTQYF
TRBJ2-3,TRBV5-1,CASGSGSSTDTQYF
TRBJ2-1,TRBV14,CASSQLSAGEYNEQFF
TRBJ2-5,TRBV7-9,CASSSTGESGETQYF
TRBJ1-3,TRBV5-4,CASSKGGVASGNTIYF
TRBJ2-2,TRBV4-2,CASSQDQNTGELFF
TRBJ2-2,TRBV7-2,CASSLVLAGAGELFF
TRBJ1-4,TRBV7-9,CASSLPQGNEKLFF
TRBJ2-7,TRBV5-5,CASSLERVSEQYF
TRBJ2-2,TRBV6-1,CASSERVDPGELFF
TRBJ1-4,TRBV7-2,CASSWRQTTNEKLFF
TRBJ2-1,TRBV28,CASIGSSGGVYNEQFF
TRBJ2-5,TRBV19,CASSIRQGQETQYF
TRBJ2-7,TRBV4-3,CASSQGDRGYEQYF
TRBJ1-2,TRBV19,CASRETGQPIGYTF
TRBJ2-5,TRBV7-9,CASSTLAGGPGETQYF
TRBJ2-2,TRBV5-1,CASSRLAGDTGELFF
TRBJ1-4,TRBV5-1,CASSSGQTGTNEKLFF
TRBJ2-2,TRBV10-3,CAISEKRLAGDNTGELFF
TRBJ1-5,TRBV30,CAWSVGPEGSNQPQHF
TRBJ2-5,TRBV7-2,CASSPSTGLGTQYF
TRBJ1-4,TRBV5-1,CASSGTGGYNEKLFF
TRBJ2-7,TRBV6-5,CASSLTEPGLADEQYF
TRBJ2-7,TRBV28,CASSPGGTAYEQYF
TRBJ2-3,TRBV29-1,CSVGTKHTDTQYF
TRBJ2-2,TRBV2,CASSEELAGAVGELFF
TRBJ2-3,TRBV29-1,CSVAGTDTQYF
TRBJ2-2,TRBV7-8,CASLNSGELFF
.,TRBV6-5,CATGTKYEQYF
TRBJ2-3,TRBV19,CASSPDRVGTDTQYF
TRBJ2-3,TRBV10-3,CAISDSGGPGDTQYF
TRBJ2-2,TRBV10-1,CASSESWGGGNTGELFF
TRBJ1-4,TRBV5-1,CASSTGQLNEKLFF
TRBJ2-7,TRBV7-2,CASSFSDYPASHEQYF
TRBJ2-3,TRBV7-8,CASSLRSGRLAGVPGLTDTQYF